This TCR beta chain derives from a study of T-cell reconstitution after alpha-beta-depleted transplantation in children. This clonotype was seen repeatedly, ten times or more. Its antigen is unidentified. Study findings and constraints: The origin of high day-60 TCRbeta diversity in some patients lay in surviving recipient T cells and thymic progenitors. When one year had passed after transplant, most T-cell counts and diversity came from newly produced T cells.

The V end was cut by 3 bases, the J end by 6 bases, with 19 bases between. This CDR3 has 15 amino acids. Germline V gene data show CDR1 as SGHRS and CDR2 as YFSETQ. A TCRbeta library incorporating unique molecular identifiers was prepared. TCRdb processed the PCR reads anew with MiXCR; each CDR3 protein has one entry. The data hold some 150,000 distinct CDR3 sequences, with around 8.8% observed a single time. The material was PBMCs, mostly from graft donor cells, obtained 180 days after TCRalphabeta/CD19-depleted stem cell transplant. This TCR derives from a female patient aged 2 to 10 who had a stem cell transplant for congenital amegakaryocytic thrombocytopenia, so the T cells may come from the graft donor. The V gene is TRBV5-1, the J gene TRBJ2-7, with a possible D match to TRBD2 (6 bases). The CDR3 nucleotides read TGCGCCAGCAGCTCATCAGGGACTTGGCAAGGCGAGCAGTACTTC. It translates to CASSSSGTWQGEQYF.